The 2 T cell receptor beta chains below were found in one sample sequenced in a study of brain metastases from non-small cell lung cancer. Data came from immunoSEQ multiplex PCR; TCRdb stores just in-frame clones and leaves some out. The top ten clones hold about a sixth of a sample with over a thousand clones, around 85% of them seen once. Sequencing was carried out using tissue from a brain metastasis. Receptors originate from a donor at least 40 years old with non-small cell lung cancer.

The CDR3 reads CATSIVFEIYTDTQYF. The CDR3 nucleotides are TGTGCCACCAGCATAGTGTTTGAGATATACACAGATACGCAGTATTTT. V is TRBV15 and J is TRBJ2-3; no reliable D call. This CDR3 has 16 amino acids. V gave up 4 bases and J gave up 2 bases, with 16 bases separating them. Germline V lookup: CDR1 LNHNV, CDR2 YYDKDF (reference sequence).

This clone was observed once. This likely came from a read error, as a far larger clone is one base away. This chain connects TRBV24-1 to TRBJ1-5; weak D call: TRBD1 (6 bases). Germline loops: CDR1 KGHDR, CDR2 SFDVKD. There are 15 residues in the CDR3. The CDR3 DNA is TGTGTCACCAGTGATTTGGGGGCAGGGGATCAGCCCCAGCATTTT. Its protein is CVTSDLGAGDQPQHF.